Each of the 26 T cell receptor beta chains below was sequenced from the same sample in a study of CD8+CD57+ T cells in acquired aplastic anemia. For CDR3 and TCR beta VDJ profiling, genomic DNA was the template used. TCRdb independently ran MiXCR on the reads; one entry per CDR3 protein. The sample has some 180,000 distinct CDR3 sequences; 45% to 50% are singletons. Sequences were obtained from sorted CD4+, CD8+, or CD8+CD57+ T cells (not recorded which) from PBMCs. These receptors all come from a human donor in good health.

This clonotype was recorded many times. The CDR3 loop is CSARNVWGTDTQYF. In DNA form, the CDR3 reads TGCAGTGCTAGGAACGTTTGGGGCACAGATACGCAGTATTTT. The chain joins TRBV20-1 to TRBJ2-3; D unclear. V was cut by 3 bases and J by 1 base, with 11 bases left in between. Germline CDR1 reads DFQATT; CDR2 reads SNEGSKA (reference sequence). The CDR3 has 14 residues.

Many counts were recorded for this clonotype. J is TRBJ2-5 and V is TRBV19; TRBD1 might be the D (6 bases). Germline CDR1 LNHDA, CDR2 SQIVND (reference sequence). This CDR3 contains 11 residues. V lost 8 bases and J 9 bases, leaving 13 bases between the germline ends. The CDR3: CASGGLAAQYF. The CDR3 DNA sequence: TGTGCCAGTGGGGGCCTGGCGGCCCAGTACTTC.

This clonotype was picked up many times. The chain links TRBV19 to TRBJ2-3, with TRBD2 matching 8 bases. V was pared by 3 bases and J by 3 bases, with 2 bases of the junction left unmatched. The germline CDR1 and CDR2 sequences are LNHDA and SQIVND (reference sequence). This CDR3 contains 14 residues. DNA for the CDR3: TGTGCCAGTAGTATGAGCGGGGGAACAGATACGCAGTATTTT. Translation: CASSMSGGTDTQYF.

CDR3 in DNA: TGCAGCTTAGGTACAGGAATGAACACTGAAGCTTTCTTT. Translation: CSLGTGMNTEAFF. The chain employs TRBV29-1 and TRBJ1-1, with D perhaps matching TRBD1 (5 bases). The CDR3 is 13 amino acids. The V end lost 8 bases, the J end lost 0 bases, and 13 bases lay between the germline ends. Germline V gene lookup returns CDR1 SQVTM and CDR2 ANQGSEA.

The genes are TRBV7-2 and TRBJ2-7; perhaps TRBD1 as D (5 bases). CDR3 size: 15 residues. Trimming stripped 5 bases from V and 2 bases from J, with 16 bases between. Germline loops: CDR1 SGHTA, CDR2 FQGNSA. The CDR3 sequence: CASSRGYPGPYEQYF. CDR3 coding DNA: TGTGCCAGCAGCAGGGGCTATCCGGGTCCCTACGAGCAGTACTTC.

This clonotype showed up just a few times. The chain employs TRBV18 and TRBJ2-5; 7 bases match TRBD2. The CDR3 totals 15 residues. Germline trimming cut 1 base from V and 4 bases from J; bases unmatched to any gene: 6. CDR1 is KGHSH and CDR2 is LQKENI in the germline V gene. In nucleotides, the CDR3 is TGTGCCAGCTCACCACGCGGGAGTAAGGGAGAGACCCAGTACTTC. Translation gives CASSPRGSKGETQYF. Together with reference TRBV18 and TRBJ2-5, the CDR3 gives the full variable domain: NAGVMQNPRHLVRRRGQEARLRCSPMKGHSHVYWYRQLPEEGLKFMVYLQKENIIDESGMPKERFSAEFPKEGPSILRIQQVVRGDSAAYFCASSPRGSKGETQYFGPGTRLLVL.

The V call is TRBV7-3, the J call TRBJ1-1, with D possibly TRBD1 on 5 matching bases. Deletions cut 5 bases from V and 1 base from J, with 11 bases between. The CDR3 consists of 14 residues. Germline assignment: CDR1 SGHTA and CDR2 FQGTGA. The CDR3 DNA is TGTGCCAGCAGCCCCGGACACCAGAACACTGAAGCTTTCTTT. This encodes CASSPGHQNTEAFF.

The rearrangement links TRBV7-9 to TRBJ2-5; D is perhaps TRBD2 (5 bases). CDR1 is SEHNR and CDR2 is FQNEAQ in the germline V gene (reference sequence). The CDR3 covers 15 residues. Trimming cost V 5 bases and J 7 bases, with 20 bases left between them. The CDR3 DNA sequence: TGTGCCAGCAGCCTCCGTAGCGCCACGGATGTGACCCAGTACTTC. Its translation: CASSLRSATDVTQYF.

This chain joins TRBV2 and TRBJ1-1; D may be TRBD1 (6 bases). Trimming took 7 bases from V and 0 from J, leaving 9 bases between them. The CDR3 totals 13 residues. The germline V gene has CDR1 SNHLY and CDR2 FYNNEI. CDR3 residues: CASTWDMNTEAFF. The CDR3 DNA sequence: TGTGCCAGCACCTGGGACATGAACACTGAAGCTTTCTTT. The full variable domain, with the rest looked up from reference TRBV2 and TRBJ1-1, is EPEVTQTPSHQVTQMGQEVILRCVPISNHLYFYWYRQILGQKVEFLVSFYNNEISEKSEIFDDQFSVERPDGSNFTLKIRSTKLEDSAMYFCASTWDMNTEAFFGQGTRLTVV.

This clonotype was observed once. The chain uses TRBV7-9 and TRBJ2-7; 10 nucleotides agree with TRBD1. From germline, CDR1 is SEHNR and CDR2 FQNEAQ (reference sequence). The CDR3 sequence is 13 residues long. With V trimmed by 11 bases and J by 4 bases, 8 bases remained unmatched. The DNA for the CDR3 is TGTGCCGACCCCGGGACAGGGGATTACGAGCAGTACTTC. Residues: CADPGTGDYEQYF.

The rearrangement joins TRBV4-1 to TRBJ2-7, with D possibly being TRBD1 (7 bases). Deletions cut 1 base from V and 4 bases from J, with 14 bases between. Germline V gene sequence: CDR1 MGHRA, CDR2 YSYEKL. The CDR3 has 15 amino acids. This chain's CDR3 is CASSQVSRGAYEQYF. CDR3 DNA: TGCGCCAGCAGCCAAGTATCCAGGGGGGCGTACGAGCAGTACTTC.

The chain links TRBV4-1 to TRBJ1-2; D is unclear. Looked up from germline, CDR1 is MGHRA and CDR2 is YSYEKL. Trimming cost V 1 base and J 3 bases, with 6 bases left between them. The CDR3 spans 13 residues. As DNA, the CDR3 is TGCGCCAGCAGCCAAGTCACGGACTATGGCTACACCTTC. It yields the protein CASSQVTDYGYTF.

The table lists this clonotype with many counts. The rearrangement uses TRBV20-1 and TRBJ2-7; 8 nucleotides agree with TRBD1. CDR1 DFQATT and CDR2 SNEGSKA come from the germline V gene (reference sequence). This CDR3 spans 12 amino acids. After removal of 3 bases from V and 6 bases from J, the junction contained 4 bases not matched to a gene. The DNA of the CDR3 is TGCAGTGCTAGGCGTCAGGGGGCCGAGCAGTACTTC. Its protein is CSARRQGAEQYF.

V and J are TRBV30 and TRBJ2-1; 8 bases are a match to TRBD2. J lost 8 bases, V lost 3 bases, and 12 bases had no gene match. Germline assignment: CDR1 GTSNPN and CDR2 SVGIG (reference sequence). The CDR3 runs to 15 residues. CDR3 residues: CAWSLLAVGGYEQFF. DNA for the CDR3: TGTGCCTGGAGCCTACTAGCGGTCGGAGGATATGAGCAGTTCTTC. The full variable domain, completed using reference TRBV30 and TRBJ2-1, is SQTIHQWPATLVQPVGSPLSLECTVEGTSNPNLYWYRQAAGRGLQLLFYSVGIGQISSEVPQNLSASRPQDRQFILSSKKLLLSDSGFYLCAWSLLAVGGYEQFFGPGTRLTVL.

This clonotype was observed a few times. The J gene is TRBJ2-7, the V gene TRBV7-9, with 8 bases aligning to TRBD1. Germline-derived CDR1 and CDR2 are SEHNR and FQNEAQ (reference sequence). V lost 1 base, J lost 6 bases, and 5 bases stayed unmatched. This CDR3 has 14 residues. The CDR3 protein is CASSLERTGREQYF. The CDR3 region has the DNA TGTGCCAGCAGCTTAGAGAGGACAGGGCGCGAGCAGTACTTC.

This clonotype occurred many times. The chain uses TRBV19 and TRBJ1-1; D gene unclear. The CDR3 extends over 14 amino acids. Trimming shortened V by 2 bases and J by 1 base, and 8 bases separated the two germline ends. Germline V lookup: CDR1 LNHDA, CDR2 SQIVND (reference sequence). CDR3 bases: TGTGCCAGTAGTATAATGGGAGGGAACACTGAAGCTTTCTTT. Translation: CASSIMGGNTEAFF.

This sequence joins TRBV7-9 and TRBJ2-3, with a possible D match to TRBD2 (6 bases). From germline, CDR1 is SEHNR and CDR2 FQNEAQ (reference sequence). Trimming took 5 bases from V and 6 from J, leaving 9 bases between them. The length of the CDR3 is 12 residues. CDR3 loop: CASSGGGDTQYF. In DNA form, the CDR3 reads TGTGCCAGCAGCGGAGGAGGGGATACGCAGTATTTT.

In its sample, this clonotype was seen once. The genes are TRBV15 and TRBJ2-3; TRBD1 aligns across 12 bases. The V gene end was trimmed by 3 bases and the J gene end by 4 bases; junction bases not matched to a gene: 11. Germline CDR1 is LNHNV and CDR2 is YYDKDF (reference sequence). CDR3 length: 18 residues. CDR3 sequence (DNA): TGTGCCACCAGCAGGACGATAGTGGGACAGGGGGCGTCAGATACGCAGTATTTT. Its translation: CATSRTIVGQGASDTQYF.

The chain links TRBV7-6 to TRBJ2-3, with TRBD2 matching over 10 bases. Germline trimming cut 2 bases from V and 4 bases from J; bases unmatched to any gene: 9. The V gene's germline CDR1 is SGHVS and CDR2 FNYEAQ. This CDR3 spans 17 amino acids. The CDR3, as DNA: TGTGCCAGCAGCTTAACGGCTAGCGGGAGTAGGGCAGATACGCAGTATTTT. It encodes CASSLTASGSRADTQYF.

In its sample, this clonotype was seen once. The chain joins TRBV10-3 to TRBJ1-2; D remains ambiguous. This CDR3 spans 11 amino acids. The germline gives CDR1 ENHRY, CDR2 SYGVKD. Trimming left V 7 bases short and J 3 bases short, with 6 bases between. In DNA form, the CDR3 reads TGTGCCATCATTAACGACTATGGCTACACCTTC. Translated, it gives CAIINDYGYTF.

This clonotype came up many times. The chain couples TRBV13 to TRBJ2-1; perhaps TRBD1 as D (5 bases). Germline V lookup: CDR1 PRHDT, CDR2 FYEKMQ (reference sequence). V lost 6 bases and J 9 bases, leaving 15 bases between the germline ends. The CDR3 is 13 residues long. CDR3 sequence (DNA): TGTGCCAGCAGTACATCCCCGGACACTGAGCAGTTCTTC. This encodes CASSTSPDTEQFF.

This clonotype came up many times. The chain couples TRBV7-9 to TRBJ1-5; TRBD1 matches at 10 bases. The CDR3 has 15 amino acids. The germline V gene has CDR1 SEHNR and CDR2 FQNEAQ (reference sequence). V gave up 5 bases and J gave up 2 bases; unmatched junction bases: 3. CDR3 sequence reads: CASSRGTGGNQPQHF. The CDR3 nucleotides read TGTGCCAGCAGCCGGGGGACAGGGGGCAATCAGCCCCAGCATTTT.

This clonotype appeared many times. The rearrangement links TRBV7-2 to TRBJ1-2; no reliable D call. The CDR3 is 14 residues long. V was cut by 1 base and J by 3 bases, with 9 bases left in between. From germline, CDR1 is SGHTA and CDR2 FQGNSA. CDR3 protein: CASSLEMADYGYTF. The DNA of the CDR3 is TGTGCCAGCAGCTTAGAAATGGCAGACTATGGCTACACCTTC. Complete variable domain (other parts from reference TRBV7-2 and TRBJ1-2): GAGVSQSPSNKVTEKGKDVELRCDPISGHTALYWYRQSLGQGLEFLIYFQGNSAPDKSGLPSDRFSAERTGGSVSTLTIQRTQQEDSAVYLCASSLEMADYGYTFGSGTRLTVV.

This clonotype was seen ten or more times. The chain recombines TRBV20-1 with TRBJ1-6, with unresolved D. Trimming took 3 bases from V and 0 from J, leaving 9 bases between them. CDR1 DFQATT and CDR2 SNEGSKA come from the germline V gene (reference sequence). The CDR3 loop spans 15 amino acids. Written as DNA, the CDR3 is TGCAGTGCTAGTGTCAGTAGCTCCTATAATTCACCCCTCCACTTT. As protein: CSASVSSSYNSPLHF.

This clonotype was counted at least ten times. The chain couples TRBV9 to TRBJ2-1; D call uncertain. Trimming shortened V by 0 bases and J by 0 bases, and 7 bases separated the two germline ends. CDR3 length equals 15 residues. Per the germline V gene, CDR1 is SGDLS and CDR2 is YYNGEE. The chain's CDR3 is CASSVDHDSYNEQFF. CDR3 DNA: TGTGCCAGCAGCGTAGACCATGACTCCTACAATGAGCAGTTCTTC.

This clonotype is a singleton in its sample. The J gene is TRBJ2-7, the V gene TRBV2, with 7 bases that match TRBD1. The length of the CDR3 is 13 residues. The ends lost 6 bases at V and 6 bases at J; junction bases unmatched: 8. Germline V gives CDR1 SNHLY, CDR2 FYNNEI. In DNA form, the CDR3 reads TGTGCCAGCAGAGTGACAGGGCTGGGCGAGCAGTACTTC. It is translated as CASRVTGLGEQYF.